Below, 11 T cell receptor beta chains from the same sample are listed, as sequenced in a study of T cells after yellow fever vaccination. Via MiXCR, TCRdb re-called the 5' RACE reads, giving one row per CDR3 protein. This table holds about 510,000 distinct CDR3 sequences, 20% to 25% found once. Source: PBMCs, taken approximately 20 days after the first yellow fever vaccination. The receptors stem from a young man who received the YFV17D yellow fever vaccine.

This clonotype was seen more than once but under ten times. J is TRBJ1-2 and V is TRBV28; 8 bases map to TRBD1. Trimming at V came to 5 bases and at J to 4 bases, leaving 9 bases not matched to a gene. This CDR3 spans 15 amino acids. CDR1 and CDR2 (germline): MDHEN, SYDVKM. CDR3 nucleotide sequence: TGTGCCAGCAGTGGCGACAGGGGACGCCTCTATGGCTACACCTTC. Translating gives CASSGDRGRLYGYTF.

This clonotype appeared a few times. The chain joins TRBV7-9 to TRBJ2-5, with TRBD1 matching over 9 bases. The CDR3 runs 14 residues. Per the germline V gene, CDR1 is SEHNR and CDR2 is FQNEAQ (reference sequence). The J segment lost 3 bases and the V segment lost 7 bases, leaving 6 bases of the junction unmatched. CDR3 residues: CASIPDRGEETQYF. The CDR3, as DNA: TGTGCCAGCATCCCGGACAGGGGAGAAGAGACCCAGTACTTC.

J is TRBJ2-5 and V is TRBV20-1, with D possibly being TRBD2 (5 bases). The V end was cut by 3 bases, the J end by 1 base, with 9 bases between. Germline V lookup: CDR1 DFQATT, CDR2 SNEGSKA (reference sequence). The CDR3 runs 13 residues. The CDR3: CSASLGSQETQYF. CDR3 DNA: TGCAGTGCTAGTCTGGGGAGCCAAGAGACCCAGTACTTC.

This clonotype has just a few counts. The chain links TRBV10-2 to TRBJ1-3; D gene unclear. Germline CDR1 reads WSHSY; CDR2 reads SAAADI. V gave up 8 bases and J gave up 0 bases, with 11 bases separating them. The CDR3 is 14 amino acids. The CDR3 DNA sequence: TGCGCCAGCGGCCCAAGTGGCTCTGGAAACACCATATATTTT. This translates into CASGPSGSGNTIYF.

The chain joins TRBV18 to TRBJ2-5; D is possibly TRBD1 (6 bases). V was shortened by 3 bases and J by 5 bases, with 13 bases between the two germline ends. Germline V gene lookup returns CDR1 KGHSH and CDR2 LQKENI. This CDR3 region has 14 residues. The CDR3 DNA sequence: TGTGCCAGCTCACCCTTTCCACAGGGCGAGACCCAGTACTTC. It codes for CASSPFPQGETQYF.

This clonotype was detected only a few times. The rearrangement joins TRBV6-2 or TRBV6-3 to TRBJ2-5; 8 bases match TRBD2. The germline CDR1 and CDR2 sequences are MNHEY and SVGEGT. After removal of 0 bases from V and 3 bases from J, the junction contained 6 bases not matched to a gene. The CDR3 contains 16 residues. The CDR3 here is CASSYSTSDRKETQYF. For the CDR3, the DNA is TGTGCCAGCAGTTACTCGACTAGCGATAGGAAAGAGACCCAGTACTTC.

This chain connects TRBV3-1 to TRBJ2-5; perhaps TRBD2 as D (7 bases). Looked up from germline, CDR1 is LGHDT and CDR2 is YNNKEL (reference sequence). The CDR3 totals 15 residues. The V and J ends lost 3 bases and 1 base respectively, with 12 bases between them. For the CDR3, the DNA is TGTGCCAGCAGCCACTCGAGGGGGGGCCAAGAGACCCAGTACTTC. This gives the protein CASSHSRGGQETQYF.

The chain is built from TRBV5-1 and TRBJ1-6; D ambiguous. The germline V gene encodes CDR1 SGHRS and CDR2 YFSETQ. This CDR3 is built from 14 residues. V shed 2 bases and J shed 7 bases, with 10 bases lying between them. CDR3: CASSFRGPNSPLHF. CDR3 in DNA: TGCGCCAGCAGCTTTCGGGGTCCAAATTCACCCCTCCACTTT.

This clonotype was detected only a few times. The V gene is TRBV25-1, the J gene TRBJ1-4; D is possibly TRBD1 (5 bases). Per the germline V gene, CDR1 is MGHDK and CDR2 is SYGVNS. The CDR3 loop spans 15 amino acids. V lost 4 bases and J lost 2, with 11 bases in between. The CDR3: CASSAAGITNEKLFF. The CDR3 region has the DNA TGTGCCAGCAGTGCGGCAGGGATTACTAATGAAAAACTGTTTTTT. Full variable domain (outside the CDR3, taken from reference TRBV25-1 and TRBJ1-4): EADIYQTPRYLVIGTGKKITLECSQTMGHDKMYWYQQDPGMELHLIHYSYGVNSTEKGDLSSESTVSRIRTEHFPLTLESARPSHTSQYLCASSAAGITNEKLFFGSGTQLSVL.

With regard to this clonotype: In this CDR3 the conserved last residue, phenylalanine or tryptophan, is missing, so a read error is likely. The DNA is left out, because the CDR3 cannot be placed on it with certainty; the CDR3 is given as TCRdb lists it. The chain is built from TRBV7-2 and TRBJ2-3; the D segment call TRBD2 is taken from the table without a DNA check. The germline V gene has CDR1 SGHTA and CDR2 FQGNSA. The CDR3 has 12 residues if both end residues are counted. The CDR3 reads CASSSSVTSAGV.

The chain links TRBV6-1 to TRBJ2-3; 7 nucleotides match TRBD1. The CDR3 totals 14 residues. Per the germline V gene, CDR1 is MNHNS and CDR2 is SASEGT. Trimming at V came to 10 bases and at J to 0 bases, leaving 7 bases not matched to a gene. The DNA for the CDR3 is TGTGCCACCAAGGGGGCGCGCAGCACAGATACGCAGTATTTT. It encodes CATKGARSTDTQYF.